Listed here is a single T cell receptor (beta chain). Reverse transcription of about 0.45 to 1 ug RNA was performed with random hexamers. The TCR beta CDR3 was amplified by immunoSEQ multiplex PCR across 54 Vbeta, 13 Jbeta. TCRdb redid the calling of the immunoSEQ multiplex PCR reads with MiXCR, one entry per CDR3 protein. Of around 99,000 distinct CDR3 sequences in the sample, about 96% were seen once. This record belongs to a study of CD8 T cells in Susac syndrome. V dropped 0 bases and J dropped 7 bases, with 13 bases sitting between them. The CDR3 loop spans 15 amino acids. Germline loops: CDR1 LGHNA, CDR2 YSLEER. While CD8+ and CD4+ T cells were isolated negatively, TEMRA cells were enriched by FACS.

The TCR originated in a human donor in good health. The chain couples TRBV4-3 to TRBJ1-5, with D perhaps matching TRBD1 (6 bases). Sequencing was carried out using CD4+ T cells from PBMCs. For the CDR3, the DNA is TGCGCCAGCAGCCAAGATCTGGGGGCCGGACAGCCCCAGCATTTT. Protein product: CASSQDLGAGQPQHF.